The clone carrying this T cell receptor beta chain turned up a few times. No antigen is known for it. The data were obtained in a study of beta chain features in type 1 diabetes. Study results and caveats: Researchers could not determine here whether HLA type influences TCRB rearrangement. The similarity of naive, central memory and Treg TCRB repertoires appeared greater among patients than among healthy donors. TCRB CDR3s from Type 1 diabetes patients were moderately but significantly shorter in all four CD4+ subsets.

The V gene's germline CDR1 is KGHSH and CDR2 LQKENI. The CDR3 runs to 16 residues. V was trimmed by 2 bases and J by 1 base, leaving 13 bases between them. The sequenced template was cDNA made from the entire isolated RNA. Sequencing of naive, central memory and regulatory T cell samples gave an average of roughly 3.4 million reads. Profiled with immunoSEQ multiplex PCR; TCRdb holds only in-frame clones, not every one. The sample carries hundreds of thousands of clones, 11% to 15% recorded once. Naive, central memory, regulatory and stem cell-like memory cells within the CD4+ compartment were sorted using CD45RO/CCR7/CD25/CD127/CD95/CD27.

The rearrangement links TRBV18 to TRBJ2-3; TRBD1 or TRBD2 may be the D gene (5 bases each). Sequencing used naive CD4+ T cells from blood. This clonotype originated in a man between 18 and 35 years old with type 1 diabetes. CDR3 bases: TGTGCCAGCTCACCATCCCCGGGACCAGGCACAGATACGCAGTATTTT. Its translation: CASSPSPGPGTDTQYF.